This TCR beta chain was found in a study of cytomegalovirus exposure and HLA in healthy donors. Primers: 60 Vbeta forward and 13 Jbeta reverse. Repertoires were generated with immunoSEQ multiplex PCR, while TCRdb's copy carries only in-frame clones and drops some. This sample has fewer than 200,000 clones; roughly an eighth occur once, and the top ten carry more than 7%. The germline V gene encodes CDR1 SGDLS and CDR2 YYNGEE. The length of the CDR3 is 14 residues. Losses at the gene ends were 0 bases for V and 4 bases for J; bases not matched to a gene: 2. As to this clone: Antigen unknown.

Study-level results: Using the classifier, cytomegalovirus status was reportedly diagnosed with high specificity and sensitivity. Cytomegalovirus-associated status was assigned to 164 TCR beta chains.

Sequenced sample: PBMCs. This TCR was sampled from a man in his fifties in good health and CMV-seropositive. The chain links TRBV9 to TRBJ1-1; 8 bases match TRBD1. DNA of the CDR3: TGTGCCAGCAGCGTAGCACAGGGGGGCACTGAAGCTTTCTTT. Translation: CASSVAQGGTEAFF.